Each of the 25 T cell receptor beta chains below was sequenced from the same sample in a study of control samples from healthy donors and cancer patients. TCRdb's table, derived via immunoSEQ multiplex PCR, lists solely in-frame clones and lacks some. The table shows roughly 55,000 clones, with roughly 86% occurring only once. The sample comprised blood. The source of these receptors is a man between 45 and 60 years old in good health.

The J gene is TRBJ1-6, the V gene TRBV7-6; D is possibly TRBD1 (6 bases). Germline V lookup: CDR1 SGHVS, CDR2 FNYEAQ. This CDR3 is 17 amino acids long. Trimming took off 3 bases at V and 0 bases at J, with 12 bases between the two ends. The CDR3 here is CASSLLGGGSYNSPLHF. The CDR3 nucleotides read TGTGCCAGCAGCTTGCTCGGGGGCGGCTCCTATAATTCACCCCTCCACTTT.

The chain uses TRBV6-5 and TRBJ1-1; D ambiguous. The germline V gene has CDR1 MNHEY and CDR2 SVGAGI. The CDR3 spans 14 residues. V gave up 2 bases and J gave up 5 bases, with 12 bases separating them. The CDR3 spells CASSYNRGGTEAFF. The CDR3 nucleotides are TGTGCCAGCAGTTACAACCGGGGTGGTACTGAAGCTTTCTTT.

The rearrangement uses TRBV9 and TRBJ2-5; 16 bases agree with TRBD2. The CDR3 loop spans 15 amino acids. V was clipped by 4 bases and J by 5 bases; unmatched bases: 2. CDR1 SGDLS and CDR2 YYNGEE come from the germline V gene. CDR3 protein: CASSTGLAGGETQYF. DNA of the CDR3: TGTGCCAGCAGCACGGGACTAGCGGGAGGGGAGACCCAGTACTTC. Based on the CDR3 plus reference TRBV9 and TRBJ2-5, the full variable domain is DSGVTQTPKHLITATGQRVTLRCSPRSGDLSVYWYQQSLDQGLQFLIQYYNGEERAKGNILERFSAQQFPDLHSELNLSSLELGDSALYFCASSTGLAGGETQYFGPGTRLLVL.

This sequence joins TRBV6-5 and TRBJ2-7, with TRBD1 matching 9 bases. V lost 9 bases and J lost 5; bases outside the gene matches: 8. Germline assignment: CDR1 MNHEY and CDR2 SVGAGI. The CDR3 is 13 amino acids. CDR3 bases: TGTGCCAGGCCCCCGGGACAGGGACACGAGCAGTACTTC. Residues: CARPPGQGHEQYF.

The gene calls are TRBV6-5 and TRBJ2-7; 10 bases are a match to TRBD2. From germline, CDR1 is MNHEY and CDR2 SVGAGI. Trimming removed 4 bases from V and 1 base from J; junction bases left unmatched: 4. The CDR3 extends over 15 amino acids. The chain's CDR3 is CASSSWTSGSYEQYF. CDR3 coding DNA: TGTGCCAGCAGTTCTTGGACTAGCGGTTCCTACGAGCAGTACTTC.

The chain couples TRBV12-3 or TRBV12-4 to TRBJ1-1, with D perhaps TRBD1 (5 bases). Trimming took 4 bases from V and 4 from J, leaving 10 bases between them. The CDR3 extends over 13 amino acids. The CDR3 DNA sequence: TGTGCCAGCAGTTCTGGGGGTTTCACTGAAGCTTTCTTT. Protein sequence: CASSSGGFTEAFF.

Of note for this clone: At one end the junction does not follow the germline gene, possibly because of a read error. This chain links TRBV27 with TRBJ1-6; 8 nucleotides match TRBD1. Germline V gives CDR1 MNHEY, CDR2 SMNVEV (reference sequence). The CDR3 length is 13 residues. The CDR3 DNA reads TGTGTCAGCAGAACAGGGGGGGTATCACCCCTCCACTTT. This translates into CVSRTGGVSPLHF.

CDR3: CASSLGRGGADTQYF. CDR3 DNA: TGTGCCAGCAGCTTAGGCAGGGGAGGGGCAGATACGCAGTATTTT. The genes are TRBV11-1 and TRBJ2-3; TRBD2 might be the D (7 bases). Trimming removed 1 base from V and 4 bases from J, with 12 bases in between. CDR1 SGHAT and CDR2 FQDESV come from the germline V gene (reference sequence). The CDR3 contains 15 residues. The entire variable domain, with the rest obtained from reference TRBV11-1 and TRBJ2-3, is as follows: EAEVAQSPRYKITEKSQAVAFWCDPISGHATLYWYRQILGQGPELLVQFQDESVVDDSQLPKDRFSAERLKGVDSTLKIQPAELGDSAMYLCASSLGRGGADTQYFGPGTRLTVL.

This clone was recorded once. The gene calls are TRBV21-1 and TRBJ2-1; the table gives TRBD2 as D, unverified against the DNA. TRBV21-1 represents a pseudogene. There are 20 residues in the CDR3. CDR3 DNA sequence: TGTGCCAGCAGCAAAGCCGAGGGACTAGCGGGAGGGCCTAAGAGGAGTGAGCAGTTCTTC. It specifies CASSKAEGLAGGPKRSEQFF.

The rearrangement joins TRBV7-8 to TRBJ2-7; 11 bases fit TRBD2. The ends lost 4 bases at V and 3 bases at J; junction bases unmatched: 2. The CDR3 loop spans 14 amino acids. The germline gives CDR1 SGHVS, CDR2 FQNEAQ. The DNA for the CDR3 is TGTGCCAGCAGCTGGACTAGCGGGCACTACGAGCAGTACTTC. Encoded protein: CASSWTSGHYEQYF. Full variable domain (missing parts from reference TRBV7-8 and TRBJ2-7): GAGVSQSPRYKVAKRGQDVALRCDPISGHVSLFWYQQALGQGPEFLTYFQNEAQLDKSGLPSDRFFAERPEGSVSTLKIQRTQQEDSAVYLCASSWTSGHYEQYFGPGTRLTVT.

This chain links TRBV28 with TRBJ1-1; weak D call: TRBD1 (5 bases). Trimming cost V 3 bases and J 8 bases, with 13 bases left between them. Germline values: CDR1 MDHEN, CDR2 SYDVKM. The CDR3 loop spans 13 amino acids. The CDR3, as DNA: TGTGCCAGCAGTTTTCACGTAGGGACCGAAGCTTTCTTT. Residues: CASSFHVGTEAFF.

J is TRBJ2-5 and V is TRBV5-5, with D possibly being TRBD1 (8 bases). The CDR3 is 14 amino acids. Trimming left V 3 bases short and J 5 bases short, with 14 bases between. Germline CDR1 is SGHKS and CDR2 is YYEKEE (reference sequence). CDR3 in amino acids: CASSYGQGGETQYF. The DNA of the CDR3 is TGTGCCAGCAGCTACGGACAGGGAGGGGAGACCCAGTACTTC.

The CDR3 bases are TGTGCCGGACTTGGAGGGGGCGGGTACGAGCAGTACTTC. Translating it yields CAGLGGGGYEQYF. This rearrangement joins TRBV6-5 to TRBJ2-7, with TRBD1 as a possible D gene (7 bases). Germline V gene lookup returns CDR1 MNHEY and CDR2 SVGAGI. V was clipped by 11 bases and J by 4 bases, with 18 bases between them. This CDR3 has 13 residues.

The chain has TRBV28 and TRBJ2-2; the match to TRBD2 covers 7 bases. The CDR3 totals 14 residues. With 8 bases clipped from V and 3 bases from J, the junction kept 6 bases outside the gene matches. From germline, CDR1 is MDHEN and CDR2 SYDVKM. The DNA for the CDR3 is TGTGCCAGCTTACTAGCGCAACACACCGGGGAGCTGTTTTTT. It is translated as CASLLAQHTGELFF. Full variable domain (missing parts from reference TRBV28 and TRBJ2-2): DVKVTQSSRYLVKRTGEKVFLECVQDMDHENMFWYRQDPGLGLRLIYFSYDVKMKEKGDIPEGYSVSREKKERFSLILESASTNQTSMYLCASLLAQHTGELFFGEGSRLTVL.

The rearrangement joins TRBV29-1 to TRBJ2-5, with 9 bases aligning to TRBD1. Germline assignment: CDR1 SQVTM and CDR2 ANQGSEA. The CDR3 covers 14 residues. J gave up 1 base and V 6 bases, and 6 bases lay outside the gene matches. The CDR3 loop is CSVGGTGTQETQYF. The CDR3 nucleotides read TGCAGCGTGGGAGGGACAGGGACCCAAGAGACCCAGTACTTC.

The rearrangement joins TRBV12-5 to TRBJ2-3; possible D gene TRBD2, 6 bases. V lost 4 bases and J 0 bases, leaving 17 bases between the germline ends. This CDR3 has 17 amino acids. The germline gives CDR1 LGHNT, CDR2 FRNRAP. In nucleotides, the CDR3 is TGTGCTAGTGGTTCCGGCAGCGGGCACATGAGCACAGATACGCAGTATTTT. It encodes CASGSGSGHMSTDTQYF.

CDR3 region: CAINRGQGTDTQYF. In nucleotides, the CDR3 is TGTGCCATCAACCGCGGACAGGGTACAGATACGCAGTATTTT. This chain links TRBV10-3 with TRBJ2-3; TRBD1 agrees at 8 bases. Germline V CDR1 and CDR2: ENHRY, SYGVKD. J gave up 3 bases and V 7 bases, and 6 bases lay outside the gene matches. The CDR3 spans 14 residues.

This clone appeared a single time. The CDR3 nucleotides read TGCAGCGTTGATGGTGTGGTGAGGGACAGTGGGAACACTGAAGCTTTCTTT. Encoded protein: CSVDGVVRDSGNTEAFF. The chain employs TRBV29-1 and TRBJ1-1; TRBD1 agrees at 7 bases. This CDR3 contains 17 residues. V was clipped by 3 bases and J by 1 base; unmatched bases: 14. Germline V gives CDR1 SQVTM, CDR2 ANQGSEA.

The V call is TRBV27, the J call TRBJ2-7; D ambiguous. Germline V lookup: CDR1 MNHEY, CDR2 SMNVEV (reference sequence). The V and J ends lost 5 bases and 3 bases respectively, with 11 bases between them. CDR3 size: 13 residues. The CDR3 DNA follows: TGTGCCAGCAGTCCCTGGTCCGACTACGAGCAGTACTTC. This translates into CASSPWSDYEQYF.

This clone has only one observation. The V and J genes are TRBV6-6 and TRBJ1-4, with D hard to call. V was trimmed by 5 bases and J by 4 bases, leaving 14 bases between them. CDR3 length equals 15 residues. The germline V gene encodes CDR1 MNHNY and CDR2 SVGAGI (reference sequence). The DNA for the CDR3 is TGTGCCAGCAGTAATATAGGGCGGGGTAATGAAAAACTGTTTTTT. Translating gives CASSNIGRGNEKLFF.

The chain has TRBV6-5 and TRBJ2-7; 8 bases map to TRBD1. The length of the CDR3 is 13 residues. In germline, CDR1 is MNHEY, CDR2 SVGAGI. The V and J ends lost 6 bases and 3 bases, in that order; junction bases with no gene match: 4. The CDR3 DNA is TGTGCCAGCAGAAATGGACAGGGCTACGAGCAGTACTTC. This sequence encodes CASRNGQGYEQYF.

The chain employs TRBV9 and TRBJ2-7; 9 bases map to TRBD1. This CDR3 spans 15 amino acids. Germline-derived CDR1 and CDR2 are SGDLS and YYNGEE. Germline trimming cut 3 bases from V and 3 bases from J; bases unmatched to any gene: 7. The CDR3 region is CASSEHETGGYEQYF. In DNA, the CDR3 is TGTGCCAGCAGCGAGCACGAGACAGGGGGCTACGAGCAGTACTTC. Drawing the rest from reference TRBV9 and TRBJ2-7, the complete variable domain is DSGVTQTPKHLITATGQRVTLRCSPRSGDLSVYWYQQSLDQGLQFLIQYYNGEERAKGNILERFSAQQFPDLHSELNLSSLELGDSALYFCASSEHETGGYEQYFGPGTRLTVT.

V and J are TRBV28 and TRBJ1-5; no clear D. The germline V gene encodes CDR1 MDHEN and CDR2 SYDVKM. The CDR3 sequence is 12 residues long. Trimming shortened V by 3 bases and J by 7 bases, and 7 bases separated the two germline ends. The CDR3 spells CASSLLLQPQHF. The CDR3 nucleotides read TGTGCCAGCAGTTTGCTGTTACAGCCCCAGCATTTT. Full variable domain (rest looked up from reference TRBV28 and TRBJ1-5): DVKVTQSSRYLVKRTGEKVFLECVQDMDHENMFWYRQDPGLGLRLIYFSYDVKMKEKGDIPEGYSVSREKKERFSLILESASTNQTSMYLCASSLLLQPQHFGDGTRLSIL.

V gene TRBV3-1 (or the pseudogene TRBV3-2) combines with J gene TRBJ2-7, with unresolved D. The CDR3 is 14 residues long. V was trimmed by 0 bases and J by 3 bases, leaving 9 bases between them. Germline V gives CDR1 LGHDT, CDR2 YNNKEL (reference sequence). The CDR3 is CASSQERRYYEQYF. The CDR3, as DNA: TGTGCCAGCAGCCAAGAAAGGCGGTACTACGAGCAGTACTTC.

The table lists this clone with a few counts. The chain recombines TRBV3-1 (or the pseudogene TRBV3-2) with TRBJ1-5; D might be TRBD1 (6 bases). V shed 5 bases and J shed 5 bases, with 10 bases lying between them. The CDR3 covers 13 residues. Germline V gene data show CDR1 as LGHDT and CDR2 as YNNKEL (reference sequence). The CDR3 here is CASSTGNYQPQHF. The CDR3 coding sequence is TGTGCCAGCAGCACAGGGAACTATCAGCCCCAGCATTTT.